This TCR beta chain is drawn from a study of cytomegalovirus exposure and HLA in healthy donors (dated by TCRdb to about 2017). Background for the entire study: An earlier analysis of more than 550 of the donors reported approximately 260 Gb of sequence data and 117 million unique TCR beta sequences obtained from some 200 million T cells. An early release covering roughly 600 HLA-typed donors comprised about 300 gigabases of sequencing data and some 79 million unique TCR sequences. Of the approximately 370 genotyped donors, roughly 76% were placed in the genetic ancestry cluster associated with self-reported Caucasian donors. The study aimed to test whether signatures of past pathogen exposure could be identified by cataloging public T cell receptors. The study profiled the T cell repertoires of approximately 700 subjects by immunosequencing and related them to cytomegalovirus serostatus. Along with the approximately 650-subject first cohort, a separate validation cohort of over a hundred different subjects was used. To predict cytomegalovirus infection status, the study combined high-throughput TCR immunosequencing, statistical association of individual TCRs with disease status, and machine learning. A later analysis re-analyzed previously published TCR beta repertoires from 600 to 850 donors and added high-resolution HLA genotyping to study TCR occurrence patterns. Rather than drawing on any new phenotypic data, the later analysis identified candidate immune exposures from TCR beta sequences and the way those sequences occurred across donors. In an earlier analysis of 587 of the donors, high-throughput TCR beta sequencing was used to judge whether each TCR beta V gene segment behaved as functional or pseudogenic. Donor age, sex, ethnicity and CMV serostatus were compiled together with the repertoire data. Genome-wide SNP genotypes for about 60% of the roughly 670 donors were used in a later genetic analysis, which treated that subset as a discovery cohort. Every repertoire in the discovery cohort had been generated on one and the same sequencing platform. HLA typing included class I and class II loci at four-digit resolution. The number of typed donors differed by locus: roughly 620-640 for A, B, C, DRB1 and DQB1; 500 to 550 for DQA1; roughly 600 for DPA1; and about 450 for DPB1. Several DR-DQ haplotypes were treated as single units for association and clustering because of strong linkage in the cohort. Across approximately 400 genotyped donors of the cohort, an average of about 240,000 unique TCR beta nucleotide sequences per donor were sequenced, and around 19% of those sequences were non-productive.

In total, roughly 670 healthy bone marrow donors made up the cohort. All cohort members were sampled while nominally healthy, although unrecorded immune exposures were likely present. The donor tested CMV seropositive, placing the donor among the 250 to 300 seropositive members of the cohort. Every donor gave a peripheral blood sample, and the peripheral blood mononuclear cells from that sample were used for TCR beta sequencing. Genomic DNA was extracted from the blood cell samples with the Qiagen DNeasy Blood Extraction Kit. The paper's findings and limits, for the study overall: The only immune exposure information available for the cohort was CMV serostatus. In an earlier analysis of 587 of the donors, most TCR beta V segments were observed in productive rearrangements about 87% or about 30% of the time, broadly matching IMGT annotations. A further reported finding was that TCR beta sequences accurately predicted the HLA-A and HLA-B alleles for most subjects in the first cohort. In a later analysis, around 17,000 TCR beta sequences were associated with specific HLA alleles at a false discovery rate of 0.05. A few of the identified cytomegalovirus-associated TCR beta chains were confirmed in vitro to be specific for cytomegalovirus antigens. Assigning TCR associations to individual alleles was difficult when HLA alleles, especially DR and DQ, strongly co-occurred. Seventeen rarely observed V segments, including chromosome 9 orphons, were excluded from the earlier analysis of approximately 600 of the donors because counts were too low. The classifier was reported to diagnose cytomegalovirus status with high specificity and sensitivity in both the original cohort and the validation cohort. In a later genetic analysis, fewer N-insertions in productive TCRs were reported among donors in an Asian-associated ancestry cluster than the approximately 670-donor mean. Compared with equally common non-associated chains, HLA-associated TCR beta chains in a later analysis were more clonally expanded and had lower generation probabilities. The study gave a list of under 200 TCR beta chains associated with cytomegalovirus. A cluster of highly shared sequence variants was judged likely to represent a technical artifact of the sequencing pipeline. Linkage disequilibrium might explain the correlated functional status among segregating V segments, but an unknown experimental factor could not be ruled out. Several of the top co-occurrence clusters appeared to be linked to parvovirus B19, influenza, CMV and Epstein-Barr virus, according to a later analysis. According to a later analysis, most CMV-associated TCR beta chains appeared to be HLA-restricted, and the HLA associations seemed to be driven largely by CMV exposure. While some public TCRs were present in many individuals, most TCR sequences turned up only very rarely across donors. In a later analysis, the rate of TCR association differed among HLA loci, with DRB1 alleles having the most associated TCRs and HLA-C alleles having the fewest. Because HLA typing was missing for some donors at each locus, association tests included only the typed subset. According to the authors, the approach could potentially be generalized to other disease states and immunological phenotypes. Sequencing depth was assumed to be roughly uniform across donors in the presence/absence analyses, though that assumption may not hold. Only TCR beta chains were sequenced in this cohort, and the absence of alpha or paired-chain data limited detectable features. A later genetic analysis associated a missense DCLRE1C variant with V-gene and J-gene trimming of TCR beta chains, and an independent cohort replicated the association.

In regard to this clone: Its antigen has not been determined. No base qualities exist here, and no much larger clone lies one base off it.

Libraries were constructed by the immunoSEQ multiplex PCR assay. For the multiplex PCR, a mixture combining 60 forward primers for TCR Vbeta segments and 13 reverse primers for TCR Jbeta segments was used. Amplification of the CDR3 region of rearranged TCR beta genes was performed with a multiplex PCR assay on genomic DNA. The amplified TCR beta libraries were sequenced on the Illumina HiSeq System as 87-base-pair reads. The authors' analysis ran thus. Across the 500 to 850 repertoires, a later analysis counted some 81 million unique TCR beta chains, around 11 million of which were shared by at least two donors. Raw reads were error-corrected and collapsed into unique sequences by a nearest-neighbor algorithm in which closely related sequences were merged to remove PCR and sequencing errors. To assign V, D and J gene segments, CDR3 sequences were aligned to IMGT reference sequences. For a sequence to be retained, a match of at least six nucleotides to both a V gene segment and a J gene segment was required. Rearrangements were called productive when the CDR3 lacked stop codons and stayed in frame with V and J; all others were non-productive. Following IMGT convention, CDR3 was defined as the stretch from the second conserved V-encoded cysteine to the conserved J-encoded phenylalanine. In an earlier analysis of around 540 of the donors, sequences lacking an unambiguous match to a single V gene segment were excluded. An earlier analysis of under 750 of the donors called V segments functional above 56.7% productive rearrangements and segregating when the between-donor standard deviation exceeded 5%. A statistical classification framework was built for diagnosing cytomegalovirus status from the catalog of TCR beta chain sequences. In a later analysis, V and J genes were assigned by comparing TCR nucleotide sequences against IMGT/GENE-DB human TR gene sequences. Using the TCRdist pipeline, a later analysis assigned CDR3 sequences along with most-parsimonious VDJ recombination scenarios. In a later analysis, each TCR beta chain was defined by its CDR3 amino acid sequence together with its V-gene family, and reads without a unique V-gene family were excluded. As a way to deal with suspected cross-contamination and a sequencing artifact, a later analysis dropped roughly 620 nucleotide sequences that were highly shared and had low generation probability. A later analysis calculated a clonal expansion index for each public chain from normalized within-repertoire ranks of inferred template counts. In a later analysis, generation probabilities were computed with a VDJ recombination model fitted to out-of-frame rearrangements, and the resulting probabilities were checked against IGoR. In a later analysis, hypergeometric tests were used to score TCR-TCR, TCR-HLA and TCR-CMV co-occurrence, with a repertoire-size bias correction applied to TCR pairs. In a later analysis, false discovery rates were estimated by permuting HLA or CMV assignments 20 times. In a later analysis, co-occurring TCRs were grouped using DBSCAN, and TCRdist sequence similarity was added for clustering within HLA-allele-positive subsets. Co-occurrence clustering excluded repertoires with fewer than 30,000 or more than 120,000 public chains, plus five with anomalous nucleotide sharing. What TCRdb holds here is the immuneACCESS table cut down to in-frame rearrangements. Part of the clones is not present; checked against another copy, under half of the missing clones reflect an unresolved V gene, and the others are unexplained. V, J and clone size are those of that table, while D and trimming were read from the DNA. A total of 150,000 to 200,000 clones appear in this sample, roughly four fifths of them only once. About 2.1% of the sample is in the top ten clones.

Material: PBMCs. The source is a woman aged 25 to 39 in good health and CMV-seropositive.

The nucleotide sequence is TGTGCCAGCAGCTTAGGGGCAGGGGAAGAGACCCAGTACTTC. This gives the protein CASSLGAGEETQYF. The V and J genes are TRBV7-9 and TRBJ2-5; a weak D assignment points to TRBD1 (6 bases agree). V is clipped by 1 base and J by 3 bases, and the sequence between their germline boundaries is 9 bases long. The CDR3 contains 14 residues, cysteine and phenylalanine counted. The kept DNA is CDR3 alone, 42 bases in frame from the first base. CDR1 and CDR2 are read off the germline V gene (reference sequence) as SEHNR and FQNEAQ.